Shown below are 26 T cell receptor beta chains from a single sample sequenced in a study of cytomegalovirus exposure and HLA in healthy donors. The primer mix had 60 Vbeta and 13 Jbeta primers. Sequencing was performed with immunoSEQ multiplex PCR; in TCRdb, only in-frame clones are kept and a portion is missing. Counted here are some 170,000 clones, approximately 78% occurring once; the ten biggest clones make up 2% to 2.5%. Sequencing was performed on PBMCs. These receptors were collected from a human donor in good health.

This clone was observed a few times. V usage is TRBV10-3 and J usage is TRBJ1-1, with a weak D call TRBD1 (5 bases). Germline loops: CDR1 ENHRY, CDR2 SYGVKD. The length of the CDR3 is 14 residues. V lost 6 bases and J 3 bases, leaving 14 bases between the germline ends. In DNA, the CDR3 is TGTGCCATCAGGGGATCCGGGGGGGACACTGAAGCTTTCTTT. It yields the protein CAIRGSGGDTEAFF.

This chain uses TRBV7-9 with TRBJ2-7, with D perhaps TRBD1 (6 bases). The CDR3 has 14 residues. V lost 1 base to trimming and J lost 4 bases, with 11 bases between them. Germline-derived CDR1 and CDR2 are SEHNR and FQNEAQ (reference sequence). The CDR3 protein is CASSLDVTGYEQYF. The CDR3 DNA follows: TGTGCCAGCAGCTTAGATGTGACAGGTTACGAGCAGTACTTC.

This rearrangement joins TRBV19 to TRBJ2-1; 9 nucleotides match TRBD2. With V trimmed by 4 bases and J by 4 bases, 5 bases remained unmatched. The CDR3 extends over 15 amino acids. CDR1 is LNHDA, CDR2 SQIVND, per germline (reference sequence). The CDR3 loop reads CASSSGGATYNEQFF. In DNA, the CDR3 is TGTGCCAGTAGTAGCGGGGGGGCGACTTACAATGAGCAGTTCTTC.

This clone showed up just a few times. The chain combines TRBV4-3 with TRBJ1-2, with D uncertain. This CDR3 spans 16 amino acids. Germline V gives CDR1 LGHNA, CDR2 YSLEER. The V end was cut by 1 base, the J end by 0 bases, with 12 bases between. CDR3 nucleotide sequence: TGCGCCAGCAGCCAAGGACCACTCGGGACTAACTATGGCTACACCTTC. It encodes CASSQGPLGTNYGYTF.

The V call is TRBV5-6, the J call TRBJ2-5; a weak D match, TRBD1 (7 bases). Germline assignment: CDR1 SGHDT and CDR2 YYEEEE. This CDR3 is 16 amino acids long. V was shortened by 2 bases and J by 0 bases, with 14 bases between the two germline ends. The CDR3 loop is CASSFGGGRDQETQYF. The CDR3 DNA is TGTGCCAGCAGCTTTGGAGGGGGCAGGGACCAAGAGACCCAGTACTTC.

This clone has only one observation. The CDR3 coding sequence is TGTGCCAGCAGCGTGACAGGGGGCAATCAGCCCCAGCATTTT. Translated, it gives CASSVTGGNQPQHF. J is TRBJ1-5 and V is TRBV7-8; 8 bases are shared with TRBD1. J gave up 2 bases and V 5 bases, and 2 bases lay outside the gene matches. The CDR3 consists of 14 residues. Germline V gene data show CDR1 as SGHVS and CDR2 as FQNEAQ.

Turning to this clone: The identical CDR3 is also encoded by other nucleotide sequences in the sample. The CDR3 sequence: CASSLGGGYNEQFF. The CDR3 DNA follows: TGTGCCAGCAGTTTGGGGGGGGGCTACAATGAGCAGTTCTTC. The J gene is TRBJ2-1, the V gene TRBV27, with TRBD2 identical over 7 bases. The junction had 2 bases not matched to a gene; V was cut back by 3 bases and J by 3 bases. Germline values: CDR1 MNHEY, CDR2 SMNVEV (reference sequence). The CDR3 consists of 14 residues.

This chain uses TRBV27 with TRBJ1-1; D is unclear. Germline values: CDR1 MNHEY, CDR2 SMNVEV (reference sequence). The CDR3 totals 13 residues. V dropped 0 bases and J dropped 8 bases, with 10 bases sitting between them. CDR3 DNA sequence: TGTGCCAGCAGTTTATCGAGGGCCGGCGAAGCTTTCTTT. It translates to CASSLSRAGEAFF.

The chain combines TRBV7-8 with TRBJ2-7, with 10 bases aligning to TRBD2. CDR1 is SGHVS, CDR2 FQNEAQ, per germline. With 6 bases clipped from V and 4 bases from J, the junction kept 9 bases outside the gene matches. The CDR3 has 15 amino acids. The CDR3 loop is CASSSGTSELYEQYF. The CDR3 DNA reads TGTGCCAGCAGTTCCGGGACTAGCGAACTATACGAGCAGTACTTC.

The chain employs TRBV6-1 and TRBJ1-1; TRBD1 matches 8 bases. This CDR3 has 13 residues. The V gene end was trimmed by 4 bases and the J gene end by 6 bases; junction bases not matched to a gene: 4. Looked up from germline, CDR1 is MNHNS and CDR2 is SASEGT. The chain's CDR3 is CASSADREAEAFF. CDR3 nucleotides: TGTGCCAGCAGTGCGGACAGGGAGGCTGAAGCTTTCTTT.

The chain has TRBV5-4 and TRBJ2-5, with D maybe TRBD1 (8 bases). Trimming cost V 4 bases and J 2 bases, with 18 bases left between them. Germline CDR1 SGHNT, CDR2 YYREEE (reference sequence). The CDR3 length is 16 residues. Here the CDR3 reads CASSPNTGGGQETQYF. In DNA, the CDR3 is TGTGCCAGCAGCCCAAACACAGGGGGGGGACAAGAGACCCAGTACTTC.

The genes are TRBV5-1 and TRBJ2-1; 12 nucleotides match TRBD2. The length of the CDR3 is 14 residues. Trimming removed 4 bases from V and 4 bases from J; junction bases left unmatched: 0. In germline, CDR1 is SGHRS, CDR2 YFSETQ. The CDR3 loop reads CASSTSGGYNEQFF. Here the CDR3 DNA reads TGCGCCAGCAGCACTAGCGGGGGGTACAATGAGCAGTTCTTC.

This chain connects TRBV19 to TRBJ1-1; D not resolved. Per the germline V gene, CDR1 is LNHDA and CDR2 is SQIVND (reference sequence). This CDR3 spans 15 amino acids. The V end was cut by 3 bases, the J end by 3 bases, with 14 bases between. The CDR3 nucleotides read TGTGCCAGTAGTATTCGGCCAACAGCGGACACTGAAGCTTTCTTT. The encoded protein is CASSIRPTADTEAFF.

About this clone itself: The sample carries other DNA sequences with the same CDR3. The rearrangement joins TRBV5-1 to TRBJ1-4; D not resolved. Germline V gene sequence: CDR1 SGHRS, CDR2 YFSETQ. CDR3 length equals 14 residues. V was cut by 1 base and J by 0 bases, with 4 bases left in between. The CDR3 nucleotides are TGCGCCAGCAGCTTGACTGCAACTAATGAAAAACTGTTTTTT. Translating it yields CASSLTATNEKLFF.

This rearrangement joins TRBV11-2 to TRBJ2-3, with D possibly being TRBD2 (5 bases). V lost 0 bases, J lost 3 bases, and 7 bases lay in between. The CDR3 is 14 residues long. Germline values: CDR1 SGHAT, CDR2 FQNNGV. CDR3 bases: TGTGCCAGCAGCTTAGATAGAGGGACAGATACGCAGTATTTT. Protein: CASSLDRGTDTQYF.

In this sample, this clone turned up once. Other DNA sequences in this sample translate to the same CDR3. This chain uses TRBV7-3 with TRBJ2-2; the match to TRBD1 covers 8 bases. CDR3 length: 15 residues. Germline values: CDR1 SGHTA, CDR2 FQGTGA. With V trimmed by 5 bases and J by 0 bases, 2 bases remained unmatched. The chain's CDR3 is CASSGQGTNTGELFF. CDR3 DNA: TGTGCCAGCAGCGGACAGGGCACGAACACCGGGGAGCTGTTTTTT.

V is TRBV7-3 and J is TRBJ2-1; 9 bases match TRBD2. CDR1 SGHTA and CDR2 FQGTGA come from the germline V gene. With V trimmed by 3 bases and J by 8 bases, 11 bases remained unmatched. The CDR3 sequence is 16 residues long. CDR3 DNA: TGTGCCAGCAGCTTGCCCTTGCGGGGGGGCAGGCATGAGCAGTTCTTC. Its protein is CASSLPLRGGRHEQFF. The full variable domain, with the rest looked up from reference TRBV7-3 and TRBJ2-1, is GAGVSQTPSNKVTEKGKYVELRCDPISGHTALYWYRQSLGQGPEFLIYFQGTGAADDSGLPNDRFFAVRPEGSVSTLKIQRTERGDSAVYLCASSLPLRGGRHEQFFGPGTRLTVL.

V usage is TRBV7-8 and J usage is TRBJ2-5, with a possible D match to TRBD2 (5 bases). Trimming removed 3 bases at V and 3 bases at J, with 8 bases between. The CDR3 totals 13 residues. From germline, CDR1 is SGHVS and CDR2 FQNEAQ. The CDR3 region is CASSFRGKETQYF. The CDR3 coding sequence is TGTGCCAGCAGCTTTCGGGGTAAAGAGACCCAGTACTTC.

This chain uses TRBV6-5 with TRBJ1-2; perhaps TRBD1 as D (6 bases). Trimming cost V 10 bases and J 6 bases, with 15 bases left between them. Per the germline V gene, CDR1 is MNHEY and CDR2 is SVGAGI. The CDR3 runs 12 residues. The CDR3 nucleotides read TGTGCCACCTGGGAACAGGGTCATGGCTACACCTTC. Protein product: CATWEQGHGYTF.

The gene calls are TRBV27 and TRBJ1-6; D gene unclear. Germline assignment: CDR1 MNHEY and CDR2 SMNVEV (reference sequence). V dropped 3 bases and J dropped 7 bases, with 7 bases sitting between them. The CDR3 consists of 13 residues. The CDR3 bases are TGTGCCAGCAGTTTGGCCATAAATTCACCCCTCCACTTT. Its translation: CASSLAINSPLHF.

DNA of the CDR3: TGCGCCAGCAGCCTCGGAGAAACCGCGGGGCCCGGTGCGAAACTGTTTTTT. This sequence encodes CASSLGETAGPGAKLFF. The chain is built from TRBV4-1 and TRBJ1-4, with a tentative D call TRBD1 (5 bases). Germline CDR1 is MGHRA and CDR2 is YSYEKL. V was clipped by 4 bases and J by 11 bases, with 26 bases between them. The CDR3 runs to 17 residues.

This chain links TRBV10-3 with TRBJ1-3; D perhaps matches TRBD1 (5 bases). This CDR3 has 15 residues. Germline assignment: CDR1 ENHRY and CDR2 SYGVKD. Trimming left V 4 bases short and J 0 bases short, with 10 bases between. The CDR3 DNA follows: TGTGCCATCAGTGGCGGGGCCAGCTCTGGAAACACCATATATTTT. It encodes CAISGGASSGNTIYF.

This CDR3 is CASSEKASWRDQPQHF. The CDR3 bases are TGTGCCAGCAGTGAAAAGGCCTCGTGGAGAGATCAGCCCCAGCATTTT. The V and J genes are TRBV6-1 and TRBJ1-5; D is unclear. This CDR3 comprises 16 residues. Germline V gene data show CDR1 as MNHNS and CDR2 as SASEGT. V lost 2 bases, J lost 5 bases, and 16 bases lay in between.

This clone has just a few counts. This chain joins TRBV4-3 and TRBJ1-2; 10 bases agree with TRBD1. The CDR3 covers 15 residues. Germline V gene lookup returns CDR1 LGHNA and CDR2 YSLEER. V trimming: 1 base; J trimming: 8 bases; junction bases outside the gene matches: 7. The CDR3: CASSQAPGTGEGYTF. The DNA of the CDR3 is TGCGCCAGCAGCCAAGCCCCTGGGACAGGGGAGGGCTACACCTTC.

This clone has only a few counts. This chain uses TRBV23-1 with TRBJ1-6; unclear D gene. TRBV23-1 is annotated as an ORF whose role is uncertain. This CDR3 contains 15 residues. V lost 0 bases, J lost 7 bases, and 10 bases lay in between. CDR3 amino acids: CASSQSSRSNSPLHF. The CDR3 DNA reads TGCGCCAGCAGTCAATCGTCCAGATCAAATTCACCCCTCCACTTT.

CDR3 DNA: TGTGCCAGCTCAGGGTCAGGGGCCGGCACAGATACGCAGTATTTT. Its protein is CASSGSGAGTDTQYF. This chain connects TRBV18 to TRBJ2-3; D is possibly TRBD1 (6 bases). V lost 5 bases, J lost 1 base, and 13 bases lay in between. The CDR3 spans 15 residues. The germline V gene encodes CDR1 KGHSH and CDR2 LQKENI.